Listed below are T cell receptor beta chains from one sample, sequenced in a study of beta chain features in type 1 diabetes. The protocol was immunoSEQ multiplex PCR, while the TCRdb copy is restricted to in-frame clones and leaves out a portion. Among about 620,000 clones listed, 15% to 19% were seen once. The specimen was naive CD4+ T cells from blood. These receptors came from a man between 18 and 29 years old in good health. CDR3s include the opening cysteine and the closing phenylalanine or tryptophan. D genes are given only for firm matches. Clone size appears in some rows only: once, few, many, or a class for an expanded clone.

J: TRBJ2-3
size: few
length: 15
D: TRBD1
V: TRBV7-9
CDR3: CASSRGQGGADTQYF
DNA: TGTGCCAGCAGCCGGGGACAGGGGGGCGCAGATACGCAGTATTTT

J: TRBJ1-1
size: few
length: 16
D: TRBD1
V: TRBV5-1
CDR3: CASRPLYRGRNTEAFF
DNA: TGCGCCAGCAGACCATTGTACAGGGGGAGGAACACTGAAGCTTTCTTT

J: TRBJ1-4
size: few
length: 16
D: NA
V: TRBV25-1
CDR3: CASSDWEDSLNEKLFF
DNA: TGTGCCAGCAGTGATTGGGAGGACAGCCTTAATGAAAAACTGTTTTTT

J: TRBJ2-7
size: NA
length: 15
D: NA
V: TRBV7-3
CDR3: CASSLIGGNSFEQYF
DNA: TGTGCCAGCAGCTTAATTGGGGGGAACAGTTTCGAGCAGTACTTC

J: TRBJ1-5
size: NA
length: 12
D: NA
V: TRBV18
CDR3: CASSPPDQPQHF
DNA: TGTGCCAGCTCACCCCCAGACCAGCCCCAGCATTTT

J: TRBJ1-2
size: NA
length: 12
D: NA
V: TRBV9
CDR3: CASSPRSYGYTF
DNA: TGTGCCAGCAGCCCACGATCCTATGGCTACACCTTC

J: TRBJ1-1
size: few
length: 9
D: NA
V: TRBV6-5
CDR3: CASRTGAFF
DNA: TGTGCCAGCAGGACGGGCGCTTTCTTT

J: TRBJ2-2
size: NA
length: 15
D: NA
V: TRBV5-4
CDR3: CASTRRGDWAGELFF
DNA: TGTGCCAGCACCAGAAGGGGGGACTGGGCTGGGGAGCTGTTTTTT

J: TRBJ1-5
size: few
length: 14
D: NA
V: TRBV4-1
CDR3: CASSHLGRNQPQHF
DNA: TGCGCCAGCAGCCACCTAGGGCGCAATCAGCCCCAGCATTTT

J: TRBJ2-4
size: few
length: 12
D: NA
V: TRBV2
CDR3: CASRDHKNIQYF
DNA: TGTGCCAGCAGGGACCACAAAAACATTCAGTACTTC

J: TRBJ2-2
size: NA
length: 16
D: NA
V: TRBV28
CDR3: CASSLFTGANTGELFF
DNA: TGTGCCAGCAGTTTATTCACGGGGGCGAACACCGGGGAGCTGTTTTTT

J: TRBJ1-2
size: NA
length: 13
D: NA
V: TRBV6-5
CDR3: CASSYERNYGYTF
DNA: TGTGCCAGCAGTTACGAGAGAAACTATGGCTACACCTTC

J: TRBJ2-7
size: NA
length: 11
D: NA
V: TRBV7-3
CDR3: CASSSNQPQYF
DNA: TGTGCCAGCAGCTCGAACCAACCTCAGTACTTC

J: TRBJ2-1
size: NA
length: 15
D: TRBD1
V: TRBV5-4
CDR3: CAMNRGVDPYNEQFF
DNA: TGTGCCATGAACAGGGGTGTTGACCCCTACAATGAGCAGTTCTTC

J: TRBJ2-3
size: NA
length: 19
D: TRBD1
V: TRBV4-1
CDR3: CASSQEGTGVRTSTDTQYF
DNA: TGCGCCAGCAGCCAGGAGGGGACAGGGGTCAGAACTAGCACAGATACGCAGTATTTT

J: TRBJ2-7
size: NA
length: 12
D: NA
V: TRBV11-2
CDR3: CASSLGTHGGYF
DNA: TGTGCCAGCAGCTTAGGTACCCATGGGGGCTACTTC

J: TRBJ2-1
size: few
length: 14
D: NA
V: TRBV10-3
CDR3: CAISDWSIYNEQFF
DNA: TGTGCCATCAGTGACTGGAGTATCTACAATGAGCAGTTCTTC

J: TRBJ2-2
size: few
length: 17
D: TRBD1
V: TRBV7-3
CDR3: CASSVGQGRPYTGELFF
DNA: TGTGCCAGCAGCGTAGGACAGGGGAGGCCTTACACCGGGGAGCTGTTTTTT

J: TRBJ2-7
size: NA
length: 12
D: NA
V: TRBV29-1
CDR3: CSVARSSYEQYF
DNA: TGCAGCGTGGCCAGGAGCTCCTACGAGCAGTACTTC

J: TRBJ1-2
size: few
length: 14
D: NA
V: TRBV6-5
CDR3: CASQLRRAGDGYTF
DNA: TGTGCCAGCCAACTCCGAAGGGCAGGCGACGGCTACACCTTC

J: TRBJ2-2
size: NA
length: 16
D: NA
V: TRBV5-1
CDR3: CASSLVKGANTGELFF
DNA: TGCGCCAGCAGCTTGGTGAAGGGGGCGAACACCGGGGAGCTGTTTTTT

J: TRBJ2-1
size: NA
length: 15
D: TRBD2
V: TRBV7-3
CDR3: CASSDPTSWSYEQFF
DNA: TGTGCCAGCAGCGACCCGACTAGCTGGAGCTATGAGCAGTTCTTC

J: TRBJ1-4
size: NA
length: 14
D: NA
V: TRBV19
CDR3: CASTETPYNEKLFF
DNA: TGTGCCAGTACCGAGACACCATATAATGAAAAACTGTTTTTT

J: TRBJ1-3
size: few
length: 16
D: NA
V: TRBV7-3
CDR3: CASSPGVSASGNTIYF
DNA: TGTGCCAGCAGCCCAGGGGTATCCGCCTCGGGAAACACCATATATTTT

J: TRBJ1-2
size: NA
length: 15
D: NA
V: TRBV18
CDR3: CASSPDLPSNYGYTF
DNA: TGTGCCAGCTCACCAGACTTACCGTCTAACTATGGCTACACCTTC

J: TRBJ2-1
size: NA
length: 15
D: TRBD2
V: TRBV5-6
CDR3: CASSLASGRNNEQFF
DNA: TGTGCCAGCAGCTTGGCAAGCGGGAGGAACAATGAGCAGTTCTTC

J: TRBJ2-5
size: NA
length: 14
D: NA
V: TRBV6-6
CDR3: CASSPPRVVQTQYF
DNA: TGTGCCAGCAGCCCGCCCCGGGTAGTGCAGACCCAGTACTTC

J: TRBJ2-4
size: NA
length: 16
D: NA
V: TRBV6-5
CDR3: CASSFGGLGAKNIQYF
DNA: TGTGCCAGCAGTTTTGGGGGGCTGGGAGCCAAAAACATTCAGTACTTC

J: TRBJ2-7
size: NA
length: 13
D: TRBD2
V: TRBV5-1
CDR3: CASRVAGRGEQYF
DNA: TGCGCCAGCAGAGTAGCGGGCCGCGGCGAGCAGTACTTC

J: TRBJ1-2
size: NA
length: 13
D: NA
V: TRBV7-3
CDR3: CASSLGPRYGYTF
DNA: TGTGCCAGCAGCTTGGGACCGCGCTATGGCTACACCTTC

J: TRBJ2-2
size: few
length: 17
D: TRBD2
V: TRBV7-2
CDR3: CASSSRTSGSTAGELFF
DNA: TGTGCCAGCAGCTCCCGGACTAGCGGGAGTACGGCCGGGGAGCTGTTTTTT

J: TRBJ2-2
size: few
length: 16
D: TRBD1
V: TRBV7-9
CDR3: CASSDTGGYNTGELFF
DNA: TGTGCCAGCAGCGACACAGGGGGTTATAACACCGGGGAGCTGTTTTTT

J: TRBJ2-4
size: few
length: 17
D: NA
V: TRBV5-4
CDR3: CASSLGRDLLAKNIQYF
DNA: TGTGCCAGCAGCTTGGGACGGGACTTACTAGCCAAAAACATTCAGTACTTC

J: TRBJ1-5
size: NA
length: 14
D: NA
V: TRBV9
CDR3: CASSLQGDNQPQHF
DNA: TGTGCCAGCAGCCTGCAAGGGGACAATCAGCCCCAGCATTTT

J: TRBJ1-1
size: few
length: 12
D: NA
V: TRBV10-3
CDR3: CAISRGNTEAFF
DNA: TGTGCCATCTCTCGAGGGAACACTGAAGCTTTCTTT

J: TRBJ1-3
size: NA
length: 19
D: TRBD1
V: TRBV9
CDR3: CASSVTSSGQGVSGNTIYF
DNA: TGTGCCAGCAGCGTTACTTCGTCGGGACAGGGGGTTTCTGGAAACACCATATATTTT

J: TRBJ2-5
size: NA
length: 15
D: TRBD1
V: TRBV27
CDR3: CASNLSTGGKETQYF
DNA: TGTGCCAGCAACCTATCCACAGGGGGAAAAGAGACCCAGTACTTC

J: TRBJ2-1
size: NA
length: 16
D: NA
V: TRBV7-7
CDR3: CASSLNEAHRGYEQFF
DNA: TGTGCCAGCAGCTTAAACGAGGCCCACCGGGGCTATGAGCAGTTCTTC

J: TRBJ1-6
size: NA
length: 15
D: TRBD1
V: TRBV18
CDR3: CASSRDRVNLGPLHF
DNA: TGTGCCAGCTCACGGGACAGGGTGAATCTGGGACCCCTCCACTTT

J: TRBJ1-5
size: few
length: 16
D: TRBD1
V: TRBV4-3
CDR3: CASSQYRGYSNQPQHF
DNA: TGCGCCAGCAGCCAATACAGGGGGTATAGCAATCAGCCCCAGCATTTT

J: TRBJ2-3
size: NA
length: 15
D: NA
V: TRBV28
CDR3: CASSTGQLGTDTQYF
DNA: TGTGCCAGCAGTACCGGACAGTTGGGCACAGATACGCAGTATTTT